This T cell receptor (beta chain) was obtained from a study of PD-1 blockade in mismatch repair-deficient tumors. Across the study: Patients had fewer than 15 mismatch repair-deficient cancer types and were previously treated and progressing. The study, taken as a whole, reports: After pembrolizumab, tumor-resident clones rose rapidly, then generally contracted before radiologic responses.

This CDR3 contains 12 residues. Germline CDR1 SGHNT, CDR2 YENEEA. The germline V and J ends were trimmed by 5 bases and 11 bases, with 15 bases remaining between them. Every patient had mismatch repair deficiency by PCR or immunohistochemistry. The TCR-sequenced patients were three responders to pembrolizumab. As concerns this clone: What it binds is unknown.

TCRdb's copy holds only in-frame clones and misses some; the assay was immunoSEQ multiplex PCR. The sample holds 85,000 to 130,000 clones, about four fifths seen once. The TCR originated in an adult with mismatch repair-deficient cancer. The sample consisted of peripheral blood, taken approximately 35 weeks after starting pembrolizumab. This sequence joins TRBV11-3 and TRBJ1-1, with D unresolved. The CDR3 region is CASSRLSGGAFF. The CDR3 DNA follows: TGTGCCAGCAGCCGATTGTCGGGTGGGGCTTTCTTT.